The TCR beta chain described here comes from a study of T cells after yellow fever vaccination. From germline, CDR1 is SGHTA and CDR2 FQGTGA. The V and J ends lost 6 bases and 8 bases, in that order; junction bases with no gene match: 6. This CDR3 is 15 amino acids long. TCRdb analysed the 5' RACE reads with MiXCR anew, one entry per CDR3 protein. The table lists around 610,000 distinct CDR3 sequences, less than 15% of them singletons. Study-level results: Clonotypes appearing in both CD4 and CD8 compartments existed, and their share was small.

As to this clonotype: Its specificity is not known.

The sequenced sample was PBMCs, obtained on the day of the yellow fever booster vaccination. The origin of this receptor is a man aged 25-45 years who received the YFV17D yellow fever vaccine. The chain is built from TRBV7-3 and TRBJ2-2; TRBD2 agrees at 13 bases. The CDR3 DNA is TGTGCCAGCAGTTTCGGACTAGCGGGAGAAGGGGAGCTGTTTTTT. Its protein is CASSFGLAGEGELFF.